This TCR beta chain originates from a study of T cell responses to AZD1222 COVID-19 vaccine. Whole-study findings and limits: There were repertoire samples only from the period after the peak T cell response. Spike-specific TCRs gained breadth and depth after people received two AZD1222 doses. Baseline antibody screening turned up just six seropositive AZD1222 recipients.

As to this clone: The antigen remains undetermined.

Trimming took off 6 bases at V and 2 bases at J, with 8 bases between the two ends. CDR1 is LNHDA and CDR2 is SQIVND in the germline V gene (reference sequence). The CDR3 runs to 14 residues. Profiled with immunoSEQ multiplex PCR; TCRdb holds only in-frame clones, not every one. The table lists about 54,000 clones, about 90% of them singletons. This sequence joins TRBV19 and TRBJ2-6, with D tentatively TRBD2 (5 bases). The clonotype originates from an adult in good health. This specimen was peripheral blood, taken on day 0 of AZD1222 vaccination. The DNA for the CDR3 is TGTGCCAGTAGCCCCGGGGCTGGGGCCAACGTCCTGACTTTC. Amino acid sequence: CASSPGAGANVLTF.